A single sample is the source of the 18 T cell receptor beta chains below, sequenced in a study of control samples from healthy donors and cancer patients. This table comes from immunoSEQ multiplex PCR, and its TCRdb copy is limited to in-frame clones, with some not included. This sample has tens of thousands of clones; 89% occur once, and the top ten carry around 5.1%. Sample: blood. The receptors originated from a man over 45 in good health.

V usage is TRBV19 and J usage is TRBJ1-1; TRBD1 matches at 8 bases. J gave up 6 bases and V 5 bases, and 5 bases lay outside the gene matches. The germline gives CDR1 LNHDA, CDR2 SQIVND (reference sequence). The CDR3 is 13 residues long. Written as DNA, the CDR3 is TGTGCCAGTAGTGCAGACAGGGGACCTGAAGCTTTCTTT. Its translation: CASSADRGPEAFF.

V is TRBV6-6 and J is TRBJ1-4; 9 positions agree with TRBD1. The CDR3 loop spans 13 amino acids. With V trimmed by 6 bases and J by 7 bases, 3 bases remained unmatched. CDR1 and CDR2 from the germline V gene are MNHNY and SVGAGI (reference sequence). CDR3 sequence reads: CASSRDRAEKLFF. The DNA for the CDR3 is TGTGCCAGCAGCAGGGACAGGGCTGAAAAACTGTTTTTT.

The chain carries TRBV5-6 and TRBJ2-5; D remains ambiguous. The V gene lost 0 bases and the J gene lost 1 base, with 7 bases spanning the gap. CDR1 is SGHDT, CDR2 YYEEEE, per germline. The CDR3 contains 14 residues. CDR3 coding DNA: TGTGCCAGCAGCTTGGGTTCCAGCCAAGAGACCCAGTACTTC. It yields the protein CASSLGSSQETQYF.

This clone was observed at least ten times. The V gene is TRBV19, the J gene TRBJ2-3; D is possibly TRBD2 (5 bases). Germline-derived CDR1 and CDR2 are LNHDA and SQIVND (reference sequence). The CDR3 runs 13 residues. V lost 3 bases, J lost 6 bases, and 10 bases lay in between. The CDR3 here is CASSIGLGDTQYF. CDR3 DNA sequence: TGTGCCAGTAGTATTGGACTGGGGGATACGCAGTATTTT.

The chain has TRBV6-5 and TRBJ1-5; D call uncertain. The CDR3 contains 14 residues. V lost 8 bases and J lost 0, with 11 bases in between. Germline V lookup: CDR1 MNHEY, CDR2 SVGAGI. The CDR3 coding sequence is TGTGCCAGCTCGGTAGGGAATAGCAATCAGCCCCAGCATTTT. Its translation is CASSVGNSNQPQHF.

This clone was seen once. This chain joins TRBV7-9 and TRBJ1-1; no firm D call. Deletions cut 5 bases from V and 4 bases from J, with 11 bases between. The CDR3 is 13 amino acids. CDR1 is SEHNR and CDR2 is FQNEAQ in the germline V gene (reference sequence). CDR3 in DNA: TGTGCCAGCAGCGGTAGAAGGGCCACTGAAGCTTTCTTT. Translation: CASSGRRATEAFF.

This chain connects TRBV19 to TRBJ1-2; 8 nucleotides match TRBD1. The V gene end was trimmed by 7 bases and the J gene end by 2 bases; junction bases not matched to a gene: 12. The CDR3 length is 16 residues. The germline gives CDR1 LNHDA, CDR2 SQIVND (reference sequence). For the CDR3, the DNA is TGTGCCAGTATCGATCCAGGGAACAGGGGGAACTATGGCTACACCTTC. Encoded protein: CASIDPGNRGNYGYTF.

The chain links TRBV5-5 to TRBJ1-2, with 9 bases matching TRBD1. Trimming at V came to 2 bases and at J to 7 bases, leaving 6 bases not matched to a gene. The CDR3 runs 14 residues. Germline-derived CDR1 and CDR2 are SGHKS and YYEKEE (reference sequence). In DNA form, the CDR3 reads TGTGCCAGCAGCTTAAGACAGGGGGGGGGTGGCTACACCTTC. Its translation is CASSLRQGGGGYTF. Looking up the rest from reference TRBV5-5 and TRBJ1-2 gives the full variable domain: DAGVTQSPTHLIKTRGQQVTLRCSPISGHKSVSWYQQVLGQGPQFIFQYYEKEERGRGNFPDRFSARQFPNYSSELNVNALLLGDSALYLCASSLRQGGGGYTFGSGTRLTVV.

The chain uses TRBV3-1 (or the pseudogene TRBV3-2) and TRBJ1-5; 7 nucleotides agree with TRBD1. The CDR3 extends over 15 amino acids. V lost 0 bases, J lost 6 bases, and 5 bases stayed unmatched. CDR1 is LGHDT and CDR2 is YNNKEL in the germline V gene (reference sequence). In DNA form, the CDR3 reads TGTGCCAGCAGCCAAGATGACAGGGCTACTCAGCCCCAGCATTTT. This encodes CASSQDDRATQPQHF.

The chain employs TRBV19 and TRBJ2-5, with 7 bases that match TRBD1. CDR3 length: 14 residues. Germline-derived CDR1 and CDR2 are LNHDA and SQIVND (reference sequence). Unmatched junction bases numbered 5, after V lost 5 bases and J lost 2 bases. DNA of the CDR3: TGTGCCAGTAGTCTCGACAGGGCACAAGAGACCCAGTACTTC. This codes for CASSLDRAQETQYF.

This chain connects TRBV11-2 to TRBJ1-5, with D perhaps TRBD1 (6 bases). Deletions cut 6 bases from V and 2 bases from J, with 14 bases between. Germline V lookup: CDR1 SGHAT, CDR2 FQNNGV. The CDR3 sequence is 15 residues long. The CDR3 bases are TGTGCCAGCAGTTTTAGCGCAGGGGGCAATCAGCCCCAGCATTTT. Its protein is CASSFSAGGNQPQHF.

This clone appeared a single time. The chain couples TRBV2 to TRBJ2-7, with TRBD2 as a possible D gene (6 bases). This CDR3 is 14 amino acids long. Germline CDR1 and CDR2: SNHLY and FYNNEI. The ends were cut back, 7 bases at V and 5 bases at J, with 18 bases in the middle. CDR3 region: CASTLDARGHEQYF. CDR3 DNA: TGTGCCAGCACTCTGGACGCGCGGGGACACGAGCAGTACTTC.

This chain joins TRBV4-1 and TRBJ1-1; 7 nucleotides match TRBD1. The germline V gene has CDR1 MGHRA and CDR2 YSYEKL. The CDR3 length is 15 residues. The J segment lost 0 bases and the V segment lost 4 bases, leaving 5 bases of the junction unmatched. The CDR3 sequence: CASSLGQAMNTEAFF. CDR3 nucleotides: TGCGCCAGCAGCCTCGGACAGGCGATGAACACTGAAGCTTTCTTT.

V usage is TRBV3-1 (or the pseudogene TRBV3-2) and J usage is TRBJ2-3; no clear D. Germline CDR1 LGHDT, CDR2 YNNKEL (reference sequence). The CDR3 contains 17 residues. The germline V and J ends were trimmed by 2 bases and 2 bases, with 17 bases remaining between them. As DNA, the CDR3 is TGTGCCAGCAGCCAATACGGATTAGCAGAGTTCACAGATACGCAGTATTTT. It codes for CASSQYGLAEFTDTQYF.

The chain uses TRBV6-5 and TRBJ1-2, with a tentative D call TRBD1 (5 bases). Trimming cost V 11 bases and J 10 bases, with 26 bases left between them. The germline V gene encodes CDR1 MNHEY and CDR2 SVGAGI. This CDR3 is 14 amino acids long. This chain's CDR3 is CAGRTGILSEDYTF. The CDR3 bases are TGTGCCGGTCGAACAGGAATCCTATCAGAAGACTACACCTTC.

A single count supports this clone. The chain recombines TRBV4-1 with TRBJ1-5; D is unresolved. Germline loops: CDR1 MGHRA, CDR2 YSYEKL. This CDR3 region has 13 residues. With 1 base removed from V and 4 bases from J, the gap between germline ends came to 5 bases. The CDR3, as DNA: TGCGCCAGCAGCCAAGCTCAAAATCAGCCCCAGCATTTT. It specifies CASSQAQNQPQHF.

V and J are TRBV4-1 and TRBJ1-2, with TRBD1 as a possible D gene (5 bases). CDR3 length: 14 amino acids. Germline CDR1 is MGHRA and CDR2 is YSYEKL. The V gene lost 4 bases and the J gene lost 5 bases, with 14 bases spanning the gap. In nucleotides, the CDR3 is TGCGCCAGCAGCCCCCCCCCGGGGGGGTATGGCTACACCTTC. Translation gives CASSPPPGGYGYTF.

CDR3 bases: TGTGCCAGCAGTGAGCCCCGGACAGCAACCATAAACAACTATGGCTACACCTTC. This encodes CASSEPRTATINNYGYTF. The V and J genes are TRBV6-4 and TRBJ1-2; perhaps TRBD1 as D (6 bases). The germline V gene encodes CDR1 MRHNA and CDR2 SNTAGT. This CDR3 has 18 residues. V gave up 3 bases and J gave up 2 bases, with 22 bases separating them.